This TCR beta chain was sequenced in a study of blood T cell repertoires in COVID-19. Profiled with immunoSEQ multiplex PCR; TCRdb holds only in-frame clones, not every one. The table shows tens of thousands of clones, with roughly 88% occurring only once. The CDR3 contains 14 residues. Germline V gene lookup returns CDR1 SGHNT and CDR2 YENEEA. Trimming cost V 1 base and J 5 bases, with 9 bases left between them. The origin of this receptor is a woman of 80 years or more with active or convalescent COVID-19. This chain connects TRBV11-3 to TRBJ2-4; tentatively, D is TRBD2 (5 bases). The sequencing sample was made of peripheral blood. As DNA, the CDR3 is TGTGCCAGCAGCTTAGTGGCGGAGGAAAACATTCAGTACTTC. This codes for CASSLVAEENIQYF.